This is a list of T cell receptor beta chains from one sample in a study of blood T cell repertoires in COVID-19. Assay used: immunoSEQ multiplex PCR; TCRdb lists only in-frame clones, some missing. The table includes some 270,000 clones, roughly 84% detected once. The source material was peripheral blood. These receptors all come from a woman aged 40 to 55 who had recovered from COVID-19. CDR3s include the opening cysteine and the closing phenylalanine or tryptophan. The D gene is left open where the match is weak. Some rows have no size entry. The others give once, few or many, or a class for an expanded clone.

J | D | V | size | CDR3 | DNA
TRBJ2-7 | TRBD1 | TRBV7-2 | NA | CASSPQGVLAGYF | TGTGCCAGCAGCCCACAGGGGGTGCTAGCAGGGTACTTC
TRBJ2-2 | NA | TRBV7-8 | NA | CASSLVSPGAVRGGELFF | TGTGCCAGCAGCTTAGTTTCCCCAGGGGCAGTACGGGGCGGGGAGCTGTTTTTT
TRBJ1-5 | TRBD1 | TRBV2 | NA | CASSGGQVSNQPQHF | TGTGCCAGCAGTGGCGGACAGGTGAGCAATCAGCCCCAGCATTTT
TRBJ2-1 | TRBD2 | TRBV7-9 | NA | CASSFGLGLEQFF | TGTGCCAGCAGCTTCGGACTAGGCCTTGAGCAGTTCTTC
TRBJ1-5 | NA | TRBV19 | NA | CASQTALGNQPQHF | TGTGCCAGCCAGACAGCCTTGGGCAATCAGCCCCAGCATTTT
TRBJ2-1 | TRBD1 | TRBV28 | once | CASSPSGQGNYNEQFF | TGTGCCAGCAGTCCCTCGGGACAGGGGAACTACAATGAGCAGTTCTTC
TRBJ1-5 | TRBD1 | TRBV28 | few | CASTTGRIMGQPQHF | TGTGCCAGCACGACAGGGAGGATTATGGGTCAGCCCCAGCATTTT
TRBJ2-1 | NA | TRBV28 | once | CASSLWYRDYEQFF | TGTGCCAGCAGTTTATGGTACAGGGATTATGAGCAGTTCTTC
TRBJ1-1 | TRBD1 | TRBV19 | few | CASGPTGGLTEAFF | TGTGCCAGTGGCCCCACAGGGGGCCTTACTGAAGCTTTCTTT
TRBJ1-1 | NA | TRBV2 | NA | CASSEAWGVEAFF | TGTGCCAGCAGTGAAGCTTGGGGGGTAGAAGCTTTCTTT
TRBJ2-5 | TRBD2 | TRBV4-2 | NA | CASSQDIAGGPGSETQYF | TGTGCCAGCAGCCAAGACATAGCGGGGGGGCCTGGGTCAGAGACCCAGTACTTC
TRBJ2-7 | TRBD1 | TRBV2 | few | CASSVGTGTHEQYF | TGTGCCAGCAGCGTTGGGACAGGGACCCACGAGCAGTACTTC
TRBJ1-1 | NA | TRBV7-6 | few | CASSFNMNTEAFF | TGTGCCAGCAGCTTCAACATGAACACTGAAGCTTTCTTT
TRBJ1-6 | TRBD1 | TRBV30 | NA | CAWSVRGQGRDSYNSPLHF | TGTGCCTGGAGTGTACGGGGACAGGGTCGTGACTCCTATAATTCACCCCTCCACTTT
TRBJ1-4 | NA | TRBV30 | NA | CAWSVGVATNEKLFF | TGTGCCTGGAGTGTGGGCGTAGCAACTAATGAAAAACTGTTTTTT
TRBJ2-2 | TRBD1 | TRBV24-1 | NA | CATSATGAGTGELFF | TGTGCCACCAGTGCTACAGGGGCAGGCACCGGGGAGCTGTTTTTT
TRBJ1-2 | NA | TRBV28 | NA | CAILRGAGYGYTF | TGTGCCATCCTCCGCGGGGCAGGGTATGGCTACACCTTC
TRBJ2-1 | TRBD1 | TRBV7-8 | NA | CASSSARRQGKNEQFF | TGTGCCAGCAGCTCCGCCCGGAGACAGGGAAAAAATGAGCAGTTCTTC
TRBJ1-2 | NA | TRBV6-1 | NA | CASSEAAAGDNYGYTF | TGTGCCAGCAGTGAAGCGGCGGCAGGGGATAACTATGGCTACACCTTC
TRBJ1-2 | NA | TRBV15 | NA | CATSRVHRNYGYTF | TGTGCCACCAGCAGAGTGCACAGGAACTATGGCTACACCTTC
TRBJ2-1 | NA | TRBV7-9 | NA | CASSLTTYNEQFF | TGTGCCAGCAGCTTGACAACTTACAATGAGCAGTTCTTC
TRBJ1-2 | NA | TRBV12-3/TRBV12-4 | few | CASRQELYGYTF | TGTGCCAGCAGACAGGAGCTCTATGGCTACACCTTC
TRBJ1-2 | TRBD1 | TRBV6-1 | NA | CASSELTGGEGYGYTF | TGTGCCAGCAGTGAATTGACAGGGGGAGAGGGCTATGGCTACACCTTC
TRBJ2-7 | NA | TRBV9 | NA | CASSVGGLGEQYF | TGTGCCAGCAGCGTAGGCGGGTTAGGCGAGCAGTACTTC
TRBJ1-2 | TRBD1 | TRBV3-1/TRBV3-2 | NA | CASSHLRTGGYTF | TGTGCCAGCAGCCACCTAAGGACAGGAGGCTACACCTTC
TRBJ2-1 | NA | TRBV7-9 | once | CASSFGGDEQFF | TGTGCCAGCAGCTTCGGAGGGGATGAGCAGTTCTTC
TRBJ1-1 | NA | TRBV6-4 | NA | CASRNTGGTEAFF | TGTGCCAGCAGGAACACCGGCGGCACTGAAGCTTTCTTT
TRBJ1-3 | NA | TRBV19 | NA | CASSRHTDSGNTIYF | TGTGCCAGTAGTCGGCATACAGACTCTGGAAACACCATATATTTT
TRBJ1-1 | NA | TRBV11-2 | NA | CASSLDGTYYTEAFF | TGTGCCAGCAGCTTAGATGGGACATATTACACTGAAGCTTTCTTT
TRBJ1-5 | NA | TRBV5-4 | few | CASSQDRNQPQHF | TGTGCCAGCAGCCAGGATCGCAATCAGCCCCAGCATTTT
TRBJ2-1 | NA | TRBV15 | NA | CATSRTDGGRNEQFF | TGTGCCACCAGCAGGACAGACGGAGGGCGTAATGAGCAGTTCTTC
TRBJ1-6 | NA | TRBV30 | NA | CAWTQGFTPYNSPLHF | TGTGCCTGGACCCAGGGGTTCACACCCTATAATTCACCCCTCCACTTT
TRBJ2-6 | TRBD1 | TRBV19 | NA | CASRPRDRGLGANVLTF | TGTGCCAGTAGACCCCGGGACAGGGGGCTTGGGGCCAACGTCCTGACTTTC
TRBJ1-2 | NA | TRBV19 | NA | CASRTGQQSGGYTF | TGTGCCAGTAGGACGGGACAACAAAGCGGTGGCTACACCTTC
TRBJ2-3 | TRBD2 | TRBV6-5 | once | CASSYLGGGTDTQYF | TGTGCCAGCAGTTACCTCGGGGGGGGCACAGATACGCAGTATTTT
TRBJ1-1 | NA | TRBV6-5 | NA | CASRRVLGLGTEAFF | TGTGCCAGCAGGCGTGTTTTGGGGCTGGGGACTGAAGCTTTCTTT
TRBJ1-5 | NA | TRBV27 | NA | CASSLGLTQEGSNQPQHF | TGTGCCAGCAGTTTGGGCCTCACCCAGGAGGGTAGCAATCAGCCCCAGCATTTT
TRBJ1-1 | NA | TRBV11-2 | NA | CASTPRVGKGEAFF | TGTGCCAGCACTCCTAGGGTCGGGAAGGGTGAAGCTTTCTTT
TRBJ2-2 | NA | TRBV19 | NA | CASNFNRYTGELFF | TGTGCCAGTAACTTCAACAGGTACACCGGGGAGCTGTTTTTT
TRBJ1-2 | NA | TRBV5-6 | NA | CASSPPPATRYGYTF | TGTGCCAGCAGCCCCCCCCCAGCGACGCGGTATGGCTACACCTTC
TRBJ1-2 | TRBD1 | TRBV7-9 | NA | CASRPWTGNYGYTF | TGTGCCAGCAGACCCTGGACAGGGAACTATGGCTACACCTTC
TRBJ1-1 | NA | TRBV6-5 | NA | CAIWGGMGAFF | TGTGCCATATGGGGGGGTATGGGAGCTTTCTTT
TRBJ2-5 | NA | TRBV2 | NA | CASSEVRVLETQYF | TGTGCCAGCAGTGAAGTACGGGTATTGGAGACCCAGTACTTC
TRBJ2-7 | NA | TRBV3-1/TRBV3-2 | NA | CASSHGSGPEQYF | TGTGCCAGCAGCCACGGTTCTGGGCCCGAGCAGTACTTC
TRBJ1-4 | TRBD1 | TRBV4-1 | NA | CASSQRTTGTGVEKLFF | TGCGCCAGCAGCCAAAGAACCACCGGGACAGGGGTTGAAAAACTGTTTTTT
TRBJ1-2 | TRBD1 | TRBV7-2 | NA | CASSREGAGRRGSGYTF | TGTGCCAGCAGTCGCGAGGGGGCAGGCCGGAGGGGAAGTGGCTACACCTTC
TRBJ1-1 | NA | TRBV6-5 | NA | CASSYSRRSTEAFF | TGTGCCAGCAGTTACTCTAGGAGGAGCACTGAAGCTTTCTTT
TRBJ2-2 | NA | TRBV5-1 | NA | CASSLLQGNTGELFF | TGCGCCAGCAGCTTGTTACAGGGAAACACCGGGGAGCTGTTTTTT
TRBJ2-3 | TRBD1 | TRBV2 | NA | CASSEPGTGTDTQYF | TGTGCCAGCAGTGAACCCGGGACAGGGACAGATACGCAGTATTTT
TRBJ1-6 | NA | TRBV6-2/TRBV6-3 | NA | CASSYQGLNSPLHF | TGTGCCAGCAGTTACCAGGGGCTTAATTCACCCCTCCACTTT
TRBJ1-2 | NA | TRBV6-6 | once | CASSPWAGEYTNYGYTF | TGTGCCAGCAGTCCTTGGGCGGGAGAATATACTAACTATGGCTACACCTTC